This T cell receptor beta chain was recovered during a study of blood T cell repertoires in COVID-19. Across the whole study: Acute and convalescent COVID-19 samples came from the United States, Italy and Spain. Nucleic acid was either cDNA or gDNA, and it came from T cells, B-cell-depleted T cells, or PBMCs.

Per the authors' pipeline: Scientists estimated how many nucleated cells there were by amplifying reference gene primers. Method: immunoSEQ multiplex PCR; TCRdb's copy keeps in-frame clones and lacks some. D and trimming come from the DNA, and the V and J calls and clone size come from that table. Among 54,000 or so clones listed, about 82% were seen once. This CDR3 has 16 residues. Germline V CDR1 and CDR2: DFQATT, SNEGSKA (reference sequence). The J segment lost 3 bases and the V segment lost 3 bases, leaving 8 bases of the junction unmatched. The rearrangement joins TRBV20-1 to TRBJ2-1, with 10 bases that match TRBD2. The sample taken for sequencing was peripheral blood. The receptor's source is an elderly woman with acute or convalescent COVID-19. As DNA, the CDR3 is TGCAGTGCTAGTCCCCTAGCGGGAGCCATCTACAATGAGCAGTTCTTC. Translation: CSASPLAGAIYNEQFF.